The 22 T cell receptor beta chains below all came from one sample that was sequenced in a study of blood T cell repertoires in COVID-19. Generated by immunoSEQ multiplex PCR, the TCRdb table keeps only in-frame clones and is missing some. The sample contains some 190,000 clones, roughly 80% of which appear only once. The sample consisted of peripheral blood. The receptors come from an older woman with COVID-19, enrolled during active disease.

The chain combines TRBV21-1 with TRBJ1-5; TRBD1 reflects the table's D call only, with no check against the DNA. TRBV21-1 is a recognized pseudogene. This CDR3 is 22 amino acids long. The CDR3 DNA follows: TGTGCCAGCAGCAATGCTTTTACCAATGCTTCGTCCCTGGACAAATACAATCAGCCCCAGCATTTT. Residues: CASSNAFTNASSLDKYNQPQHF.

V and J are TRBV7-9 and TRBJ1-2; the D gene is possibly TRBD1 (6 bases). Trimming shortened V by 10 bases and J by 8 bases, and 23 bases separated the two germline ends. Germline CDR1 reads SEHNR; CDR2 reads FQNEAQ (reference sequence). The CDR3 covers 14 residues. This CDR3 is CATSEGERVSGYTF. CDR3 in DNA: TGTGCCACCTCAGAGGGGGAGAGGGTATCCGGCTACACCTTC.

V usage is TRBV5-4 and J usage is TRBJ2-2; perhaps TRBD2 as D (6 bases). The CDR3 length is 16 residues. The ends were cut back, 3 bases at V and 6 bases at J, with 18 bases in the middle. Germline CDR1 reads SGHNT; CDR2 reads YYREEE (reference sequence). The CDR3 bases are TGTGCCAGCAGCTCTCTCCCGCTGGGGGGATCCGGGGAGCTGTTTTTT. It is translated as CASSSLPLGGSGELFF.

The chain joins TRBV5-4 to TRBJ2-1, with D uncertain. The CDR3 is 13 residues long. Trimming removed 0 bases from V and 5 bases from J, with 6 bases in between. The V gene's germline CDR1 is SGHNT and CDR2 YYREEE (reference sequence). CDR3 sequence reads: CASSLGPHNEQFF. The CDR3 nucleotides are TGTGCCAGCAGCTTGGGTCCTCACAATGAGCAGTTCTTC. Full variable domain (remainder filled in from reference TRBV5-4 and TRBJ2-1): ETGVTQSPTHLIKTRGQQVTLRCSSQSGHNTVSWYQQALGQGPQFIFQYYREEENGRGNFPPRFSGLQFPNYSSELNVNALELDDSALYLCASSLGPHNEQFFGPGTRLTVL.

The chain uses TRBV7-9 and TRBJ1-4, with TRBD1 matching over 7 bases. Looked up from germline, CDR1 is SEHNR and CDR2 is FQNEAQ (reference sequence). The CDR3 length is 12 residues. V trimming: 5 bases; J trimming: 14 bases; junction bases outside the gene matches: 8. The CDR3, as DNA: TGTGCCAGCAGCCAGTCGACAGGGATCCTGTTTTTT. It codes for CASSQSTGILFF.

The gene calls are TRBV27 and TRBJ2-7; 9 positions agree with TRBD2. J gave up 3 bases and V 6 bases, and 3 bases lay outside the gene matches. This CDR3 has 13 amino acids. The germline V gene encodes CDR1 MNHEY and CDR2 SMNVEV (reference sequence). The CDR3 DNA reads as TGTGCCAGCAGGCGGGAGGGCCTCTACGAGCAGTACTTC. It translates to CASRREGLYEQYF.

The J gene is TRBJ2-3, the V gene TRBV19, with 7 positions matching TRBD2. The J segment lost 2 bases and the V segment lost 5 bases, leaving 4 bases of the junction unmatched. This CDR3 has 14 amino acids. The germline gives CDR1 LNHDA, CDR2 SQIVND (reference sequence). Written as DNA, the CDR3 is TGTGCCAGTAGTCGAGCGGGGTACACAGATACGCAGTATTTT. It encodes CASSRAGYTDTQYF.

The rearrangement links TRBV27 to TRBJ1-5; D remains ambiguous. V lost 5 bases and J 5 bases, leaving 16 bases between the germline ends. The CDR3 runs 15 residues. Per the germline V gene, CDR1 is MNHEY and CDR2 is SMNVEV (reference sequence). In nucleotides, the CDR3 is TGTGCCAGCAGTCAAGACCGAGATCGGGATCAGCCCCAGCATTTT. This encodes CASSQDRDRDQPQHF.

This clone was picked up one time. J is TRBJ1-1 and V is TRBV6-2 or TRBV6-3; perhaps TRBD1 as D (5 bases). Germline lookup yields CDR1 MNHEY and CDR2 SVGEGT. V lost 5 bases and J 4 bases, leaving 11 bases between the germline ends. CDR3 length: 13 residues. The CDR3 coding sequence is TGTGCCAGCAGTGCCCCAGGGTCCACTGAAGCTTTCTTT. This encodes CASSAPGSTEAFF.

The V call is TRBV5-1, the J call TRBJ1-5; TRBD1 might be the D (5 bases). The germline CDR1 and CDR2 sequences are SGHRS and YFSETQ. Trimming took 0 bases from V and 7 from J, leaving 11 bases between them. This CDR3 spans 14 amino acids. The CDR3 here is CASSLGDSSQPQHF. The CDR3 DNA reads TGCGCCAGCAGCTTGGGCGACAGCTCACAGCCCCAGCATTTT.

This rearrangement joins TRBV14 to TRBJ2-7; 7 bases match TRBD2. This CDR3 contains 14 residues. Losses at the gene ends were 2 bases for V and 9 bases for J; bases not matched to a gene: 10. Germline V gene sequence: CDR1 SGHDN, CDR2 FVKESK. CDR3 bases: TGTGCCAGCAGCCAAAATCAAGCGGGATGGGCGCAGTACTTC. As protein: CASSQNQAGWAQYF.

This rearrangement joins TRBV7-2 to TRBJ1-2; the match to TRBD1 covers 8 bases. Germline lookup yields CDR1 SGHTA and CDR2 FQGNSA. The trim removed 0 bases at V and 4 bases at J, leaving 4 bases unmatched. The CDR3 loop spans 15 amino acids. The CDR3 DNA is TGTGCCAGCAGCTTAGCGCGGACAGGGACCTATGGCTACACCTTC. This translates into CASSLARTGTYGYTF. Combining the CDR3 with reference TRBV7-2 and TRBJ1-2 gives the whole variable domain GAGVSQSPSNKVTEKGKDVELRCDPISGHTALYWYRQSLGQGLEFLIYFQGNSAPDKSGLPSDRFSAERTGGSVSTLTIQRTQQEDSAVYLCASSLARTGTYGYTFGSGTRLTVV.

The genes are TRBV7-6 and TRBJ2-6; no firm D call. V lost 6 bases and J 4 bases, leaving 13 bases between the germline ends. Germline CDR1 SGHVS, CDR2 FNYEAQ. This CDR3 region has 15 residues. The CDR3 here is CASRLTVSGANVLTF. The CDR3 DNA follows: TGTGCCAGCAGACTTACAGTCTCCGGGGCCAACGTCCTGACTTTC.

This clone appeared once. This chain connects TRBV6-2 or TRBV6-3 to TRBJ2-1, with 9 positions matching TRBD1. CDR1 is MNHEY and CDR2 is SVGEGT in the germline V gene. V lost 6 bases, J lost 8 bases, and 8 bases stayed unmatched. The CDR3 totals 14 residues. CDR3 nucleotides: TGTGCCAGCAGCGACGGACAGGGGATCTATGAGCAGTTCTTC. It encodes CASSDGQGIYEQFF.

DNA for the CDR3: TGTGCCAGCAAAGGACAGGCGGGCTATGGCTACACCTTC. Protein sequence: CASKGQAGYGYTF. The gene calls are TRBV3-1 (or the pseudogene TRBV3-2) and TRBJ1-2; 7 bases are shared with TRBD1. The CDR3 sequence is 13 residues long. Germline assignment: CDR1 LGHDT and CDR2 YNNKEL (reference sequence). J gave up 4 bases and V 7 bases, and 6 bases lay outside the gene matches.

The chain recombines TRBV7-9 with TRBJ1-5, with D hard to call. The germline CDR1 and CDR2 sequences are SEHNR and FQNEAQ (reference sequence). The CDR3 consists of 17 residues. V lost 1 base and J 7 bases, leaving 20 bases between the germline ends. CDR3 nucleotide sequence: TGTGCCAGCAGCTTAGATTTCGCCGGGTTACCGCGGCAGCCCCAGCATTTT. Its translation is CASSLDFAGLPRQPQHF.

This clone appeared a single time. The chain recombines TRBV3-1 (or the pseudogene TRBV3-2) with TRBJ2-3; the match to TRBD2 covers 10 bases. The junction had 9 bases not matched to a gene; V was cut back by 0 bases and J by 0 bases. The germline CDR1 and CDR2 sequences are LGHDT and YNNKEL (reference sequence). There are 19 residues in the CDR3. The chain's CDR3 is CASSQDITSGATSTDTQYF. In DNA form, the CDR3 reads TGTGCCAGCAGCCAAGATATCACTAGCGGGGCCACTAGCACAGATACGCAGTATTTT.

V gene TRBV5-4 combines with J gene TRBJ2-2; D is unresolved. Germline CDR1 SGHNT, CDR2 YYREEE (reference sequence). V was shortened by 2 bases and J by 6 bases, with 11 bases between the two germline ends. The CDR3 sequence is 14 residues long. The CDR3 coding sequence is TGTGCCAGCAGCTTAAGAGGTCCGGCCGGGGAGCTGTTTTTT. This translates into CASSLRGPAGELFF.

V and J are TRBV3-1 (or the pseudogene TRBV3-2) and TRBJ2-2; 9 bases align to TRBD1. The germline V gene encodes CDR1 LGHDT and CDR2 YNNKEL (reference sequence). The CDR3 consists of 18 residues. V dropped 3 bases and J dropped 4; count of bases not matched to a gene: 12. DNA of the CDR3: TGTGCCAGCAGCCAGGGACAGGGAGGAGGATTCAGCACCGGGGAGCTGTTTTTT. Its protein product is CASSQGQGGGFSTGELFF.

J is TRBJ2-7 and V is TRBV7-2, with TRBD1 matching 10 bases. CDR1 is SGHTA, CDR2 FQGNSA, per germline. Trimming took 2 bases from V and 3 from J; bases not matched to a gene: 4. This CDR3 spans 15 amino acids. CDR3 nucleotides: TGTGCCAGCAGCTTAAGGGGACAGGGGCACTACGAGCAGTACTTC. Translation gives CASSLRGQGHYEQYF.

V gene TRBV15 combines with J gene TRBJ1-1; 7 bases match TRBD1. V trimming: 2 bases; J trimming: 1 base; junction bases outside the gene matches: 4. This CDR3 is 15 amino acids long. Germline-derived CDR1 and CDR2 are LNHNV and YYDKDF (reference sequence). The CDR3 reads CATSRPGQANTEAFF. CDR3 DNA: TGTGCCACCAGCAGACCCGGACAGGCGAACACTGAAGCTTTCTTT.

The chain joins TRBV7-8 to TRBJ2-1, with 7 bases that match TRBD2. The junction had 4 bases not matched to a gene; V was cut back by 1 base and J by 1 base. This CDR3 contains 16 residues. Germline CDR1 reads SGHVS; CDR2 reads FQNEAQ. CDR3 in amino acids: CASSLGTRGSYNEQFF. DNA for the CDR3: TGTGCCAGCAGCTTAGGGACTAGGGGATCCTACAATGAGCAGTTCTTC.